This passage covers 11 T cell receptor beta chains from one sample sequenced in a study of OX40 agonist ivuxolimab in advanced cancers. Profiling relied on immunoSEQ multiplex PCR, and the TCRdb table lists in-frame clones only, not all of them. The sample has roughly 9,400 clones; roughly 70% are singletons. The source material was CD4+ or CD8+ T cells sorted from blood, sampled in a trial of the OX40 agonist ivuxolimab. These receptors were obtained from an adult with an advanced solid tumor such as melanoma, head and neck, liver or kidney cancer.

CDR3 sequence (DNA): TGTGCCAGCAGCTTAGTTGTGGGGGAGACAGATACGCAGTATTTT. Translation: CASSLVVGETDTQYF. The J gene is TRBJ2-3, the V gene TRBV7-9; D possibly uses TRBD1 or TRBD2 (5 bases each). V was clipped by 1 base and J by 3 bases, with 11 bases between them. CDR3 size: 15 residues. In germline, CDR1 is SEHNR, CDR2 FQNEAQ (reference sequence).

The V gene is TRBV10-2, the J gene TRBJ2-7, with a possible D match to TRBD2 (5 bases). This CDR3 contains 12 residues. V was pared by 8 bases and J by 4 bases, with 12 bases between. Germline V gene lookup returns CDR1 WSHSY and CDR2 SAAADI. This CDR3 is CASSSSGYEQYF. CDR3 in DNA: TGCGCCAGCTCCTCCTCGGGGTACGAGCAGTACTTC.

This rearrangement joins TRBV11-2 to TRBJ2-7; D unclear. Deletions cut 5 bases from V and 2 bases from J, with 4 bases between. The CDR3 contains 11 residues. CDR1 is SGHAT, CDR2 FQNNGV, per germline. The CDR3 loop reads CASSEAYEQYF. The CDR3 coding sequence is TGTGCCAGCAGCGAGGCCTACGAGCAGTACTTC.

This chain joins TRBV7-9 and TRBJ1-4, with 7 nucleotides matching TRBD1. V dropped 5 bases and J dropped 5; count of bases not matched to a gene: 5. The CDR3 is 14 residues long. The germline V gene has CDR1 SEHNR and CDR2 FQNEAQ (reference sequence). In nucleotides, the CDR3 is TGTGCCAGCAGCGCCATGACAGGGAATGAAAAACTGTTTTTT. Amino acid sequence: CASSAMTGNEKLFF.

V usage is TRBV2 and J usage is TRBJ1-6; no reliable D call. V was shortened by 3 bases and J by 14 bases, with 17 bases between the two germline ends. This CDR3 contains 14 residues. Germline assignment: CDR1 SNHLY and CDR2 FYNNEI. The DNA of the CDR3 is TGTGCCAGCAGTGATGGACTCCCCCCAGTAGCCCTCCACTTT. It translates to CASSDGLPPVALHF.

This chain connects TRBV27 to TRBJ1-1, with 7 positions matching TRBD1. V gave up 5 bases and J gave up 3 bases; unmatched junction bases: 6. This CDR3 spans 14 amino acids. Germline CDR1 is MNHEY and CDR2 is SMNVEV (reference sequence). CDR3: CASSPGGGYTEAFF. In DNA, the CDR3 is TGTGCCAGCAGTCCAGGGGGTGGTTACACTGAAGCTTTCTTT.

The rearrangement joins TRBV9 to TRBJ2-2; 10 nucleotides align to TRBD2. With V trimmed by 3 bases and J by 1 base, 6 bases remained unmatched. The CDR3 length is 17 residues. CDR1 is SGDLS and CDR2 is YYNGEE in the germline V gene. In DNA form, the CDR3 reads TGTGCCAGCAGCGGGAGCAGGACTAGCGGGAACACCGGGGAGCTGTTTTTT. This translates into CASSGSRTSGNTGELFF.

The chain combines TRBV7-6 with TRBJ2-1; 7 nucleotides match TRBD2. The CDR3 runs to 18 residues. V dropped 5 bases and J dropped 0; count of bases not matched to a gene: 13. Germline CDR1 is SGHVS and CDR2 is FNYEAQ. This CDR3 is CASSISGAGVSSYNEQFF. The CDR3 DNA reads as TGTGCCAGCAGCATTAGCGGCGCGGGGGTAAGCTCCTACAATGAGCAGTTCTTC.

V gene TRBV5-1 combines with J gene TRBJ1-4; weak D call: TRBD1 (6 bases). CDR1 is SGHRS, CDR2 YFSETQ, per germline. The CDR3 consists of 15 residues. Trimming left V 3 bases short and J 8 bases short, with 17 bases between. CDR3 sequence (DNA): TGCGCCAGCAGCTGGCGGACAGCTAAGGACGAAAAACTGTTTTTT. Translating it yields CASSWRTAKDEKLFF.

The chain recombines TRBV2 with TRBJ1-2; D not resolved. CDR1 SNHLY and CDR2 FYNNEI come from the germline V gene. V was clipped by 4 bases and J by 4 bases, with 10 bases between them. The CDR3 contains 13 residues. The CDR3 is CASSGAVGYGYTF. The CDR3, as DNA: TGTGCCAGCAGTGGAGCCGTAGGCTATGGCTACACCTTC.

This chain connects TRBV4-1 to TRBJ2-3; 10 positions match TRBD2. Germline CDR1 MGHRA, CDR2 YSYEKL. There are 16 residues in the CDR3. The V gene end was trimmed by 1 base and the J gene end by 2 bases; junction bases not matched to a gene: 3. The DNA of the CDR3 is TGCGCCAGCAGCCAAGGACTAGCGGGTTTCACAGATACGCAGTATTTT. Its translation is CASSQGLAGFTDTQYF.